Shown below are 8 T cell receptor beta chains from a single sample sequenced in a study of beta chain features in type 1 diabetes. What was sequenced were expressed TCRB transcripts, since all of the isolated RNA had been reverse transcribed. Using immunoSEQ multiplex PCR, the repertoire was profiled, and TCRdb retains in-frame clones only, with some absent. Here the sample spans under 350,000 clones, around 7.3% being singletons. The sample consisted of central memory CD4+ T cells from blood. The receptors were gathered from a woman aged 18-30 years in good health.

This clone came up many times. This chain joins TRBV5-8 and TRBJ1-2; 9 positions agree with TRBD1. The V gene's germline CDR1 is SGHTS and CDR2 YDEGEE. The junction had 6 bases not matched to a gene; V was cut back by 0 bases and J by 3 bases. The length of the CDR3 is 16 residues. The CDR3 bases are TGTGCCAGCAGCTTGGAGCCGGGACAGGGATACTATGGCTACACCTTC. It codes for CASSLEPGQGYYGYTF.

In this sample, this clone turned up a few times. The chain employs TRBV5-1 and TRBJ2-3; D possibly corresponds to TRBD1 (6 bases). Trimming stripped 4 bases from V and 3 bases from J, with 12 bases between. This CDR3 has 14 residues. Looked up from germline, CDR1 is SGHRS and CDR2 is YFSETQ. The CDR3 nucleotides read TGCGCCAGCAGCACGAAACAGGGTACAGATACGCAGTATTTT. The encoded protein is CASSTKQGTDTQYF.

This clone has a handful of counts. The V call is TRBV2, the J call TRBJ1-2, with D uncertain. The CDR3 runs to 11 residues. Trimming shortened V by 6 bases and J by 7 bases, and 9 bases separated the two germline ends. Germline CDR1 is SNHLY and CDR2 is FYNNEI. Written as DNA, the CDR3 is TGTGCCAGCAGGCCCATCGTTGGCTACACCTTC. The encoded protein is CASRPIVGYTF.

The rearrangement links TRBV27 to TRBJ2-1; tentatively, D is TRBD1 (5 bases). The CDR3 runs 14 residues. The V gene's germline CDR1 is MNHEY and CDR2 SMNVEV (reference sequence). The germline V and J ends were trimmed by 2 bases and 5 bases, with 10 bases remaining between them. CDR3 nucleotide sequence: TGTGCCAGCAGTTTAGGGGCCTTACACAATGAGCAGTTCTTC. This sequence encodes CASSLGALHNEQFF.

The chain uses TRBV28 and TRBJ1-4, with 10 bases aligning to TRBD1. This CDR3 comprises 15 residues. The V gene end was trimmed by 4 bases and the J gene end by 7 bases; junction bases not matched to a gene: 6. The germline V gene encodes CDR1 MDHEN and CDR2 SYDVKM. This chain's CDR3 is CASSSAGTGVEKLFF. The CDR3 bases are TGTGCCAGCAGTTCCGCCGGGACAGGGGTTGAAAAACTGTTTTTT.

The chain joins TRBV19 to TRBJ1-2, with 7 bases fitting TRBD1. The CDR3 loop spans 13 amino acids. CDR1 and CDR2 (germline): LNHDA, SQIVND (reference sequence). V lost 6 bases to trimming and J lost 5 bases; unmatched junction nucleotides: 6. CDR3 loop: CASSPDREYGYTF. In DNA form, the CDR3 reads TGTGCCAGTAGCCCCGACAGGGAGTATGGCTACACCTTC.

Note on this clone: The junction does not match germline at one end; this may be a read error. The V gene is TRBV7-3, the J gene TRBJ1-2, with 9 bases matching TRBD1. CDR3 length equals 13 residues. Germline assignment: CDR1 SGHTA and CDR2 FQGTGA. CDR3 residues: CASSSEPQGARAF. CDR3 sequence (DNA): TGTGCCAGCAGCTCGGAGCCACAGGGGGCTAGGGCCTTC. The full variable domain, with the rest looked up from reference TRBV7-3 and TRBJ1-2, is GAGVSQTPSNKVTEKGKYVELRCDPISGHTALYWYRQSLGQGPEFLIYFQGTGAADDSGLPNDRFFAVRPEGSVSTLKIQRTERGDSAVYLCASSSEPQGARAFGSGTRLTVV.

This chain links TRBV18 with TRBJ1-3; 12 bases are shared with TRBD1. The V segment lost 5 bases and the J segment 0 bases; nucleotides outside the gene matches: 5. The germline V gene encodes CDR1 KGHSH and CDR2 LQKENI. This CDR3 contains 17 residues. CDR3 sequence reads: CASSIGTGGLSGNTIYF. As DNA, the CDR3 is TGTGCCAGCTCAATCGGGACAGGGGGCCTCTCTGGAAACACCATATATTTT.